These T cell receptor beta chains were read from a single sample in a study of CD8 T cells in Susac syndrome. Using its own MiXCR run on the immunoSEQ multiplex PCR reads, TCRdb lists one record per CDR3 protein. The sample includes 100,000 to 150,000 distinct CDR3 sequences, 90% to 95% seen only once; the top ten take approximately 0.2%. Sequenced material: CD8+ T cells from PBMCs. The receptors originated from a human donor with Susac syndrome. The CDR3 runs from the conserved cysteine through the conserved F or W. The order of the fields is V gene, clone size, D gene, J gene, CDR3 DNA, CDR3 protein. The D gene is left open where the match is weak. The listing skips clone size in some rows; elsewhere it reads once, few, many or a size class.

V: TRBV12-3/TRBV12-4; size: NA; D: TRBD2; J: TRBJ2-1; DNA: TGTGCCAGCAGCACCGGGACTAGCCGTGACGATGAGCAGTTCTTC; CDR3: CASSTGTSRDDEQFF
V: TRBV29-1; size: NA; D: TRBD1; J: TRBJ2-7; DNA: TGCAGCGTTGACGTGGTGGGACAGGGTTCCCGAATCGGCGAGCAGTACTTC; CDR3: CSVDVVGQGSRIGEQYF
V: TRBV3-1; size: NA; D: TRBD1; J: TRBJ2-7; DNA: TGTGCCAGCAGCCAAGTAGGGACAGAGTACGAGCAGTACTTC; CDR3: CASSQVGTEYEQYF
V: TRBV4-2; size: NA; D: NA; J: TRBJ2-6; DNA: TGTGCCAGCAGCCAAGAGTTCGCAGGGTCGGACGGGGCCAACGTCCTGACTTTC; CDR3: CASSQEFAGSDGANVLTF
V: TRBV5-1; size: NA; D: TRBD2; J: TRBJ2-1; DNA: TGCGCCAGCAGCCCGGCTAGCGGTTTCCTCAATGAGCAGTTCTTC; CDR3: CASSPASGFLNEQFF
V: TRBV19; size: NA; D: NA; J: TRBJ1-5; DNA: TGTGCCAGTAGGATCGATGAAACGGGGGGCTTTCAGCCCCAGCATTTT; CDR3: CASRIDETGGFQPQHF
V: TRBV14; size: NA; D: TRBD2; J: TRBJ2-3; DNA: TGTGCCAGCAGCCAAGTCGGGGGGGGAGATACGCAGTATTTT; CDR3: CASSQVGGGDTQYF
V: TRBV27; size: NA; D: TRBD2; J: TRBJ2-1; DNA: TGTGCCAGCAGCCACGGGGGGTACACGTACAATGAGCAGTTCTTC; CDR3: CASSHGGYTYNEQFF
V: TRBV9; size: NA; D: NA; J: TRBJ2-1; DNA: TGTGCCAGCAGCCCCCCCACGGCAGAGCAGTTCTTC; CDR3: CASSPPTAEQFF
V: TRBV23-1; size: NA; D: NA; J: TRBJ1-2; DNA: TGCGCCAGCAGTCTGGGCAGCTTTGTTAACTATCGCTACACCTTC; CDR3: CASSLGSFVNYRYTF
V: TRBV12-3/TRBV12-4; size: once; D: TRBD2; J: TRBJ2-7; DNA: TGTGCCAGCAGTTTAGTGGGAGGGCCCTCTTACGAGCAGTACTTC; CDR3: CASSLVGGPSYEQYF
V: TRBV19; size: NA; D: NA; J: TRBJ1-3; DNA: TGTGCCAGTAGTGTCCAGTCTGGAAACACCATATATTTT; CDR3: CASSVQSGNTIYF
V: TRBV6-6; size: NA; D: TRBD1; J: TRBJ1-1; DNA: TGTGCCAGCAGTTACGACAGGGGGGTTGAAGCTTTCTTT; CDR3: CASSYDRGVEAFF
V: TRBV20-1; size: NA; D: TRBD2; J: TRBJ2-7; DNA: TGCAGTGCTACGGGGCGGGAGTCTCTGTACGAGCAGTACTTC; CDR3: CSATGRESLYEQYF
V: TRBV30; size: NA; D: NA; J: TRBJ2-3; DNA: TGTGCCTGGAGTAGGGGAATGGCAGATACGCAGTATTTT; CDR3: CAWSRGMADTQYF
V: TRBV30; size: once; D: NA; J: TRBJ1-1; DNA: TGTGCCTGGATTCAGAACACTGAAGCTTTCTTT; CDR3: CAWIQNTEAFF
V: TRBV12-3/TRBV12-4; size: once; D: NA; J: TRBJ1-1; DNA: TGTGCCAGCAGTTCGGGACATCCCATCATGAACACTGAAGCTTTCTTT; CDR3: CASSSGHPIMNTEAFF
V: TRBV27; size: NA; D: NA; J: TRBJ1-2; DNA: TGTGCCAGCAGTTTTCGGGGGATTTATGGCTACACCTTC; CDR3: CASSFRGIYGYTF
V: TRBV15; size: NA; D: NA; J: TRBJ2-1; DNA: TGTGCCACCAGCGAAAGGGGTGGGGCCGCGGATGAGCAGTTCTTC; CDR3: CATSERGGAADEQFF
V: TRBV3-1; size: NA; D: NA; J: TRBJ2-3; DNA: TGTGCCAGCAGCCAAGAAGGGGGTAAATTGGGCACAGATACGCAGTATTTT; CDR3: CASSQEGGKLGTDTQYF
V: TRBV4-2; size: NA; D: NA; J: TRBJ2-5; DNA: TGTGCCAGCAGCCAAGAAGGGCCCGGGGTGGCAGAGACCCAGTACTTC; CDR3: CASSQEGPGVAETQYF
V: TRBV5-1; size: NA; D: NA; J: TRBJ2-1; DNA: TGCGCCAGCAGTCAGGACCCTAACCCGTATGAGCAGTTCTTC; CDR3: CASSQDPNPYEQFF
V: TRBV29-1; size: NA; D: TRBD1; J: TRBJ2-7; DNA: TGCAGCGTTGAGTCTTTTGGGGGACAGGGCACCTACGAGCAGTACTTC; CDR3: CSVESFGGQGTYEQYF
V: TRBV20-1; size: NA; D: NA; J: TRBJ2-1; DNA: TGCAGTGCCAGGGCGGGGAATGAGCAGTTCTTC; CDR3: CSARAGNEQFF
V: TRBV29-1; size: once; D: TRBD1; J: TRBJ1-2; DNA: TGCAGCGCAGGGGGTAACTATGGCTACACCTTC; CDR3: CSAGGNYGYTF
V: TRBV6-5; size: NA; D: NA; J: TRBJ2-5; DNA: TGTGCCAGCAGTTTAGCCCCAGGGGTCCAAGAGACCCAGTACTTC; CDR3: CASSLAPGVQETQYF